Given below is one TCR beta chain in context. Its matching antigen is unknown. Per germline, CDR1 MNHNS and CDR2 SASEGT. This CDR3 is 17 amino acids long. With V trimmed by 4 bases and J by 4 bases, 13 bases remained unmatched. This sample is part of a study of cytomegalovirus exposure and HLA in healthy donors. Study-level points and caveats: The later analysis indicated that the majority of CMV-associated TCR beta chains appeared HLA-restricted. Some V segments (TRBV6-2 and TRBV6-3 among them) were excluded as indistinguishable. There were a few CMV-associated chains whose specificity for CMV antigens was confirmed in vitro.

The donors gave bone marrow, and they were healthy. PCR primers comprised 60 Vbeta and 13 Jbeta primers. The repertoire was sequenced with immunoSEQ multiplex PCR; TCRdb's copy has only in-frame clones and lacks some. Counted here are roughly 180,000 clones, approximately 81% occurring once; the ten biggest clones make up roughly 1%. The material sequenced was PBMCs. J is TRBJ2-7 and V is TRBV6-1, with 10 bases identical to TRBD1. This receptor was taken from a man under 40 in good health and CMV-seronegative. The CDR3 here is CASSAPLLTGGGYEQYF. The DNA of the CDR3 is TGTGCCAGCAGTGCCCCACTATTGACAGGGGGCGGATACGAGCAGTACTTC.